Given below is one TCR beta chain in context. Its antigen is as yet unknown. Treatment: approximately 10-day PBMC culture with coronavirus spike peptide pools or control peptides (ViraFEST assay). The dates of positive PCR tests extended from March through December 2020 and came before the US Alpha, Beta and Delta variants. Negative selection was the method that isolated CD4+ T cells after less than eleven days of culture. Sequencing of cultured CD4+ T cell DNA used the Oncomine TCR Beta short-read assay. TCRdb passed the PCR reads through MiXCR, listing each CDR3 protein once. The top ten hold about 16% of the sample, which has 15,000 or so distinct CDR3 sequences, 70% seen once. These data are taken from a study of vaccination and CD4 T cells after COVID-19. On the study more broadly: Investigators stimulated cells with overlapping spike peptides drawn from SARS-CoV-2, HCoV-NL63, HCoV-OC43 and HCoV-229E.

Study-wide results and limits: In convalescent patients, a median 86.3% of post-vaccine SARS-CoV-2-reactive clones appeared only after vaccination.

The CDR3 totals 14 residues. CDR1 is LNHDA, CDR2 SQIVND, per germline (reference sequence). Trimming removed 3 bases at V and 1 base at J, with 9 bases between. This clonotype was obtained from a human donor who had recovered from COVID-19. This chain joins TRBV19 and TRBJ1-1; D remains ambiguous. Sequencing used CD4+ T cells from blood, cultured in vitro. The CDR3 spells CASSIRAGNTEAFF. In DNA form, the CDR3 reads TGTGCCAGTAGTATTCGGGCGGGGAACACTGAAGCTTTCTTT. The whole variable domain, remainder taken from reference TRBV19 and TRBJ1-1, is DGGITQSPKYLFRKEGQNVTLSCEQNLNHDAMYWYRQDPGQGLRLIYYSQIVNDFQKGDIAEGYSVSREKKESFPLTVTSAQKNPTAFYLCASSIRAGNTEAFFGQGTRLTVV.